Below are 14 T cell receptor beta chains sequenced from a single sample in a study of human T cells and chemical hapten exposure. As for time point: healthy volunteer bleed at 6 weeks. From whole blood left unfractionated, total RNA was extracted. TCRdb re-derived calls from the RACE reads in MiXCR, one entry per CDR3 protein. The sample lists fewer than 100,000 distinct CDR3 sequences, about 9.2% occurring once. The sequenced sample was whole blood. These receptor sequences come from a female donor in good health. Some clones in this sample may be carry-over from other donors' samples.

This clonotype was seen ten or more times. The chain joins TRBV20-1 to TRBJ2-7; TRBD2 agrees at 12 bases. In germline, CDR1 is DFQATT, CDR2 SNEGSKA (reference sequence). The CDR3 has 17 amino acids. The V segment lost 3 bases and the J segment 4 bases; nucleotides outside the gene matches: 13. Written as DNA, the CDR3 is TGCAGTGCTAGTCACCCTCCCGGAGGACTAGCGGGGTACGAGCAGTACTTC. Encoded protein: CSASHPPGGLAGYEQYF.

This clonotype was found a few times. The CDR3 nucleotides read TGTGCCAGCAGCAAGGACAGGGGGACTTCACCCCTCCACTTT. Translation: CASSKDRGTSPLHF. This chain joins TRBV6-5 and TRBJ1-6; TRBD1 matches 10 bases. Germline CDR1 reads MNHEY; CDR2 reads SVGAGI. V dropped 6 bases and J dropped 9; count of bases not matched to a gene: 5. The CDR3 loop spans 14 amino acids.

The table lists this clonotype with many counts. The chain is built from TRBV6-1 and TRBJ1-2; no reliable D call. The CDR3 spans 13 residues. Trimming removed 5 bases at V and 5 bases at J, with 12 bases between. The V gene's germline CDR1 is MNHNS and CDR2 SASEGT. CDR3 loop: CASSSGGLYGYTF. Written as DNA, the CDR3 is TGTGCCAGCAGTTCGGGAGGTTTATATGGCTACACCTTC.

This clonotype was seen ten or more times. This chain uses TRBV7-9 with TRBJ1-2, with a tentative D call TRBD1 (5 bases). The CDR3 spans 14 residues. V lost 0 bases, J lost 8 bases, and 13 bases lay in between. Germline V gene sequence: CDR1 SEHNR, CDR2 FQNEAQ (reference sequence). The CDR3 region is CASSLARGSGGYTF. CDR3 DNA sequence: TGTGCCAGCAGCTTAGCTCGGGGGTCGGGCGGCTACACCTTC. Supplemented by reference TRBV7-9 and TRBJ1-2, the full variable domain reads DTGVSQNPRHKITKRGQNVTFRCDPISEHNRLYWYRQTLGQGPEFLTYFQNEAQLEKSRLLSDRFSAERPKGSFSTLEIQRTEQGDSAMYLCASSLARGSGGYTFGSGTRLTVV.

The chain joins TRBV7-2 to TRBJ1-4, with D unresolved. V dropped 4 bases and J dropped 8 bases, with 11 bases sitting between them. Germline V gene sequence: CDR1 SGHTA, CDR2 FQGNSA. There are 13 residues in the CDR3. In DNA form, the CDR3 reads TGTGCCAGCAGCTGGGCCCGAGGAGAAAAACTGTTTTTT. It codes for CASSWARGEKLFF.

A note on this clonotype: A much larger clone differs from this one at a single base, so this may be a read error. The V gene is TRBV6-1, the J gene TRBJ1-6; no clear D gene. Germline CDR1 reads MNHNS; CDR2 reads SASEGT. The CDR3 covers 18 residues. CDR3 bases: TGTGTCAGCAGTGAAGTTGACTACCCAAGCTCCTATAATTCACCCCTCCACTTT. Residues: CVSSEVDYPSSYNSPLHF.

There are many counts of this clonotype. V and J are TRBV12-3 or TRBV12-4 and TRBJ2-3; 10 bases map to TRBD2. J gave up 4 bases and V 3 bases, and 4 bases lay outside the gene matches. The CDR3 covers 15 residues. The CDR3 DNA reads as TGTGCCAGCAGTTTGTTAGCGGGGGGTTCAGATACGCAGTATTTT. Its translation is CASSLLAGGSDTQYF.

The chain combines TRBV6-5 with TRBJ1-4; the D gene is possibly TRBD1 (5 bases). Deletions cut 2 bases from V and 5 bases from J, with 9 bases between. This CDR3 contains 14 residues. Germline V gives CDR1 MNHEY, CDR2 SVGAGI. The CDR3 DNA sequence: TGTGCCAGCAGTTACGGGACGGTGAATGAAAAACTGTTTTTT. It specifies CASSYGTVNEKLFF.

This clonotype was seen repeatedly, ten times or more. This chain connects TRBV6-5 to TRBJ1-5, with 10 positions matching TRBD1. V lost 6 bases to trimming and J lost 1 base; unmatched junction nucleotides: 3. There are 15 residues in the CDR3. Germline lookup yields CDR1 MNHEY and CDR2 SVGAGI. The CDR3: CASSPDRGSNQPQHF. The DNA of the CDR3 is TGTGCCAGCAGCCCGGACAGGGGGAGCAATCAGCCCCAGCATTTT.

This clonotype occurred a few times. This chain uses TRBV7-9 with TRBJ2-2; D is ambiguous. The V gene's germline CDR1 is SEHNR and CDR2 FQNEAQ (reference sequence). Trimming took off 2 bases at V and 4 bases at J, with 5 bases between the two ends. The CDR3 is 13 amino acids. CDR3 sequence (DNA): TGTGCCAGCAGCTTAACTGCCACCGGGGAGCTGTTTTTT. This sequence encodes CASSLTATGELFF.

V and J are TRBV10-3 and TRBJ1-1, with D tentatively TRBD1 (6 bases). CDR3 length equals 14 residues. The ends were cut back, 5 bases at V and 2 bases at J, with 12 bases in the middle. Germline-derived CDR1 and CDR2 are ENHRY and SYGVKD. CDR3 sequence (DNA): TGTGCCATCAGTCTTGACAGGTCTAACACTGAAGCTTTCTTT. Its protein is CAISLDRSNTEAFF.

The chain combines TRBV4-3 with TRBJ1-3, with D perhaps TRBD1 (5 bases). Germline assignment: CDR1 LGHNA and CDR2 YSLEER. The CDR3 runs 18 residues. V lost 0 bases to trimming and J lost 0 bases, with 15 bases between them. CDR3 in amino acids: CASSQDKVWTSSGNTIYF. The DNA for the CDR3 is TGCGCCAGCAGCCAAGATAAGGTTTGGACAAGCTCTGGAAACACCATATATTTT.

This clonotype was observed a few times. CDR3: CAISVLGGSSYEQYF. Written as DNA, the CDR3 is TGTGCCATCAGTGTTTTGGGCGGCAGCTCCTACGAGCAGTACTTC. V usage is TRBV10-3 and J usage is TRBJ2-7; no clear D gene. Trimming shortened V by 4 bases and J by 0 bases, and 13 bases separated the two germline ends. There are 15 residues in the CDR3. The V gene's germline CDR1 is ENHRY and CDR2 SYGVKD.

This clonotype has more than one count but fewer than ten. V is TRBV6-2 or TRBV6-3 and J is TRBJ2-5; TRBD1 matches 7 bases. Germline V lookup: CDR1 MNHEY, CDR2 SVGEGT. The CDR3 runs to 14 residues. V was pared by 5 bases and J by 4 bases, with 7 bases of the junction left unmatched. The CDR3 sequence: CASSGWTGGETQYF. DNA for the CDR3: TGTGCCAGCAGTGGGTGGACAGGCGGAGAGACCCAGTACTTC.